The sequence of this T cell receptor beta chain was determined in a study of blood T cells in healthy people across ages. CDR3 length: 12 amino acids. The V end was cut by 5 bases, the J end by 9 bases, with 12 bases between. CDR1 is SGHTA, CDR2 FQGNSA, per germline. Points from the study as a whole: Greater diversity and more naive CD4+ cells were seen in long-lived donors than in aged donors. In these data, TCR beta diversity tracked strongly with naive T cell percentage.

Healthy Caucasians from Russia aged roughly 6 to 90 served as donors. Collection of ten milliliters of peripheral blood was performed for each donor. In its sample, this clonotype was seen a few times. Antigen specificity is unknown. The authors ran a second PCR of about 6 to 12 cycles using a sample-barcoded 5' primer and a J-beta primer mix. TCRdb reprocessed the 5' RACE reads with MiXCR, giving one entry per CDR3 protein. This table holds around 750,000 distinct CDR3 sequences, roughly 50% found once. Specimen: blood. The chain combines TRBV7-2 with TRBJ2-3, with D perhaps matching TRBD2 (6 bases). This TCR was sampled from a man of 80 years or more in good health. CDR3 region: CASSALANTQYF. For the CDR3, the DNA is TGTGCCAGCAGCGCGCTAGCGAACACGCAGTATTTT. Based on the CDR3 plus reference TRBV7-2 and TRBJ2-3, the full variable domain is GAGVSQSPSNKVTEKGKDVELRCDPISGHTALYWYRQSLGQGLEFLIYFQGNSAPDKSGLPSDRFSAERTGGSVSTLTIQRTQQEDSAVYLCASSALANTQYFGPGTRLTVL.